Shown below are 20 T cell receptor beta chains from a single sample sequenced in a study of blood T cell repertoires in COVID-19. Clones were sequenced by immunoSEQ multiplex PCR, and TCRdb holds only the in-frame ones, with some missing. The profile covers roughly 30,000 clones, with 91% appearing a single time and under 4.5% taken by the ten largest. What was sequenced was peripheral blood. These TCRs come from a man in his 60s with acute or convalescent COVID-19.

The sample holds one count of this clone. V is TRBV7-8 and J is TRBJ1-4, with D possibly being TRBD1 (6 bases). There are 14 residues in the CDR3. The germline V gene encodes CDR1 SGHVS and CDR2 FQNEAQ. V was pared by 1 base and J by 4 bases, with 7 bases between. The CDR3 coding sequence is TGTGCCAGCAGCTTAGGACAGGATAATGAAAAACTGTTTTTT. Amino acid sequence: CASSLGQDNEKLFF.

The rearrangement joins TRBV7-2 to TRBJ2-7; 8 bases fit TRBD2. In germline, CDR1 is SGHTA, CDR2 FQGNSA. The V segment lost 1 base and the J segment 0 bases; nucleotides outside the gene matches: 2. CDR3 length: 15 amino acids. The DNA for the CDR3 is TGTGCCAGCAGCTTAGACAGCGGGAGCTCCTACGAGCAGTACTTC. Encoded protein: CASSLDSGSSYEQYF.

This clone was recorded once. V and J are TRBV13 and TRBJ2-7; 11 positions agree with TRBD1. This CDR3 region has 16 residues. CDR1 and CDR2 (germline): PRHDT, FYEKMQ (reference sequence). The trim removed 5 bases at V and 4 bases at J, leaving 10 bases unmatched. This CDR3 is CASSPTGQGARYEQYF. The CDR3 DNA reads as TGTGCCAGCAGCCCTACCGGACAGGGGGCAAGATACGAGCAGTACTTC.

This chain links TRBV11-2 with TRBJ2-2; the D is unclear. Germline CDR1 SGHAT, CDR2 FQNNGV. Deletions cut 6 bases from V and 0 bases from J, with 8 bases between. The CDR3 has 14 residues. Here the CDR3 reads CASSFRANTGELFF. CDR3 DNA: TGTGCCAGCAGTTTCCGAGCGAACACCGGGGAGCTGTTTTTT.

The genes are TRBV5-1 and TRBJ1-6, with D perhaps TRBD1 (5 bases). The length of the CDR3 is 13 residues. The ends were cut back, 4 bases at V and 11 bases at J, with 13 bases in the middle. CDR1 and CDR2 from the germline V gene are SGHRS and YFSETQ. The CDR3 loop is CASSPLGGPPLHF. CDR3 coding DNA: TGCGCCAGCAGCCCCCTCGGGGGTCCACCCCTCCACTTT.

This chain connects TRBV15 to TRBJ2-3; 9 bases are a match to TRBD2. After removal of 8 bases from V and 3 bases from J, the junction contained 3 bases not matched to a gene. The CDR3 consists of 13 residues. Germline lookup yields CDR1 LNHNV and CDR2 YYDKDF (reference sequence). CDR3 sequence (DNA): TGTGCCACCTTAGCGGGAGATACAGATACGCAGTATTTT. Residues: CATLAGDTDTQYF.

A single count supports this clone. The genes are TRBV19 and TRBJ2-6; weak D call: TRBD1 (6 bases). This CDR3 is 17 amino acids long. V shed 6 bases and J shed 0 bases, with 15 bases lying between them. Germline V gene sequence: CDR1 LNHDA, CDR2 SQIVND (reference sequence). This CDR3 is CASSPSTGLSGANVLTF. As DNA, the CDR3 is TGTGCCAGTAGCCCATCGACAGGACTCTCTGGGGCCAACGTCCTGACTTTC.

Here the CDR3 DNA reads TGCAGTGCTAGAGGGCCCACCGAGCAGTACTTC. Amino acid sequence: CSARGPTEQYF. The chain is built from TRBV20-1 and TRBJ2-7; D is unclear. Trimming took 1 base from V and 6 from J, leaving 7 bases between them. This CDR3 comprises 11 residues. Germline loops: CDR1 DFQATT, CDR2 SNEGSKA (reference sequence).

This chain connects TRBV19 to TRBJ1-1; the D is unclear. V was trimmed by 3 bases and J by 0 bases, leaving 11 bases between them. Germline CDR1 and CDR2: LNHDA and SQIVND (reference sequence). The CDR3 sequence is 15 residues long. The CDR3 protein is CASSIGFRLNTEAFF. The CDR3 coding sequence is TGTGCCAGTAGTATCGGGTTTAGGCTGAACACTGAAGCTTTCTTT.

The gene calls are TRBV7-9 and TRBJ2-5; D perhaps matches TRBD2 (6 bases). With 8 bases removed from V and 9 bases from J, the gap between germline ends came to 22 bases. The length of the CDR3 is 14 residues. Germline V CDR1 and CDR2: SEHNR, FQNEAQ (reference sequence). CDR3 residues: CASGPPAGQLPQYF. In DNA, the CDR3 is TGTGCCAGCGGCCCTCCGGCGGGGCAATTGCCCCAGTACTTC.

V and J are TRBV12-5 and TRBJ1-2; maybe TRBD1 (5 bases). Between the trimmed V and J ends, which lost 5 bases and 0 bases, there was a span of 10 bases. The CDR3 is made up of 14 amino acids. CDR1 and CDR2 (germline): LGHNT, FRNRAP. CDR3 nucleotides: TGTGCTAGTGGTACCCCCAGGGCTAACTATGGCTACACCTTC. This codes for CASGTPRANYGYTF.

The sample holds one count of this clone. In nucleotides, the CDR3 is TGTGCCAGCTCACCAGGGGGCGGGAATGAGCAGTTCTTC. Its protein is CASSPGGGNEQFF. The rearrangement joins TRBV18 to TRBJ2-1; TRBD1 might be the D (6 bases). Germline-derived CDR1 and CDR2 are KGHSH and LQKENI. Trimming shortened V by 2 bases and J by 7 bases, and 9 bases separated the two germline ends. CDR3 length equals 13 residues.

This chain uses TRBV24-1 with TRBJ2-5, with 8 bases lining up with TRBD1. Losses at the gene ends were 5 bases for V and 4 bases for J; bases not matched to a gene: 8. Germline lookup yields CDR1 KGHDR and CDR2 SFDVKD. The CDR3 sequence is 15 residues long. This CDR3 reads CATSGGDRGPETQYF. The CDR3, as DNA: TGTGCCACCAGTGGAGGTGACAGGGGCCCAGAGACCCAGTACTTC.

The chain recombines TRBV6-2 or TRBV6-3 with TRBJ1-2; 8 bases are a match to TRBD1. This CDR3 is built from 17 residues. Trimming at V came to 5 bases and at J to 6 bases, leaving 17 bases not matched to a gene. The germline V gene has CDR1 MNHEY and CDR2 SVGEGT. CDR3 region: CASSPPRSRQGRNGYTF. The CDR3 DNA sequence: TGTGCCAGCAGTCCCCCAAGATCGCGACAGGGGAGAAATGGCTACACCTTC.

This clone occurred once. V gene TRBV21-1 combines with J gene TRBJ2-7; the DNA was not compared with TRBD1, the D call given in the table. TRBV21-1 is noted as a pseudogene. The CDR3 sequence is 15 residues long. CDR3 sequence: CASSLPGQATYEQYV. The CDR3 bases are TGTGCCAGCAGCCTGCCGGGACAGGCCACGTACGAGCAGTACGTC.

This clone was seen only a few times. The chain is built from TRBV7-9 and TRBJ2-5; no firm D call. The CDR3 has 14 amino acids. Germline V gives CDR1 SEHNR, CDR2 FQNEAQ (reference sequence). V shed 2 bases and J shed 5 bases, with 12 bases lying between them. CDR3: CASSLSSGGETQYF. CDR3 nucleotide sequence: TGTGCCAGCAGCTTATCGTCTGGCGGCGAGACCCAGTACTTC.

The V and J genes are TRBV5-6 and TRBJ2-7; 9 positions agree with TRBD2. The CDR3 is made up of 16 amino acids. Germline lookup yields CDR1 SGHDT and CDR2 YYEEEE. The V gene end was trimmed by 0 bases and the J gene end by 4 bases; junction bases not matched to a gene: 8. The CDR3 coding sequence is TGTGCCAGCAGCTTGGTTGTTAGCGGGAGAGCGTACGAGCAGTACTTC. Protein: CASSLVVSGRAYEQYF.

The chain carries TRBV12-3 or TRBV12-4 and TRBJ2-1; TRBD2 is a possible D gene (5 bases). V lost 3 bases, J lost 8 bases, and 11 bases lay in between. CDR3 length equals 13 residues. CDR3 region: CASSLERVHEQFF. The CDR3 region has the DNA TGTGCCAGCAGTTTGGAGAGGGTCCATGAGCAGTTCTTC.

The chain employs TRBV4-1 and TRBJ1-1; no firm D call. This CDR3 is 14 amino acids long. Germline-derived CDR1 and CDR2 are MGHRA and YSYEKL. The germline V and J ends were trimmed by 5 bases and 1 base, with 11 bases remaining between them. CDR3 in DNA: TGCGCCAGCAGCGTGAGCGATGCGAACACTGAAGCTTTCTTT. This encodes CASSVSDANTEAFF.

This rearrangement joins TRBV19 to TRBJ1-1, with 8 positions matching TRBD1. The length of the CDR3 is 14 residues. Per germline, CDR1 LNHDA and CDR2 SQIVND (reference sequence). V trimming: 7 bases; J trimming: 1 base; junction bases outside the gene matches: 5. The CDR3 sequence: CASTTGVANTEAFF. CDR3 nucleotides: TGTGCCAGTACGACAGGGGTCGCGAACACTGAAGCTTTCTTT.